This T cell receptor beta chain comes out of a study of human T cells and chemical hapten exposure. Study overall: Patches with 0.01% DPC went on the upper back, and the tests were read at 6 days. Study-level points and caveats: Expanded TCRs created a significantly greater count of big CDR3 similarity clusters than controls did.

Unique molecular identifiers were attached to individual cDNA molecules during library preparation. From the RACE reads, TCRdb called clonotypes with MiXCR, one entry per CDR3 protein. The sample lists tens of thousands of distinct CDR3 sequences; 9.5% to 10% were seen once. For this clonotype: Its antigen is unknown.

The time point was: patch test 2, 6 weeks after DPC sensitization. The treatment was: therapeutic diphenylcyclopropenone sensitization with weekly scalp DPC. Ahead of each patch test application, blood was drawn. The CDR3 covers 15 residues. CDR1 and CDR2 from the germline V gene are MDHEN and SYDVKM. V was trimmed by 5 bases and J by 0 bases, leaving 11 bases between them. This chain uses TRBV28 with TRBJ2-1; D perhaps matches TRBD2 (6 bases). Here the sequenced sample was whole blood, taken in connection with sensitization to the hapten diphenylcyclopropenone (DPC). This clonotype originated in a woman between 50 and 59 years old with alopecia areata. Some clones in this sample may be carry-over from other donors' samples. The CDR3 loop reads CASSPIAVSYNEQFF. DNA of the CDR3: TGTGCCAGCAGTCCCATAGCGGTCTCCTACAATGAGCAGTTCTTC.